This T cell receptor beta chain was profiled in a study of blood T cell repertoires in COVID-19. In the study overall: Specimens from acute and convalescent COVID-19 originated in the United States, Italy and Spain. The cDNA or gDNA used as material had been derived from T cells, B-cell-depleted T cells, or PBMCs.

Recovered status in Cohort 3 required two negative PCRs, clearance, or symptom resolution. Original processing notes: Amplified reference gene primers provided the basis for estimating nucleated cell counts. Libraries were prepared by immunoSEQ multiplex PCR; TCRdb keeps only in-frame clonotypes and omits some of them. The V and J calls and clone size were taken over from that table, and D and trimming were inferred from the DNA. The sample contains under 350,000 clones, over 75% of which appear only once. The CDR3 is 13 amino acids. J was trimmed by 4 bases and V by 4 bases; bases with no gene match: 4. Germline assignment: CDR1 MNHEY and CDR2 SVGAGI.

The sample consisted of PBMCs or T cells enriched from blood (not recorded which). V gene TRBV6-5 combines with J gene TRBJ2-7; 7 bases match TRBD2. The TCR originated in a man aged 30 to 45 who had recovered from COVID-19. The CDR3 protein is CASSLERGYEQYF. The CDR3 DNA follows: TGTGCCAGCAGTTTGGAGCGGGGATACGAGCAGTACTTC.